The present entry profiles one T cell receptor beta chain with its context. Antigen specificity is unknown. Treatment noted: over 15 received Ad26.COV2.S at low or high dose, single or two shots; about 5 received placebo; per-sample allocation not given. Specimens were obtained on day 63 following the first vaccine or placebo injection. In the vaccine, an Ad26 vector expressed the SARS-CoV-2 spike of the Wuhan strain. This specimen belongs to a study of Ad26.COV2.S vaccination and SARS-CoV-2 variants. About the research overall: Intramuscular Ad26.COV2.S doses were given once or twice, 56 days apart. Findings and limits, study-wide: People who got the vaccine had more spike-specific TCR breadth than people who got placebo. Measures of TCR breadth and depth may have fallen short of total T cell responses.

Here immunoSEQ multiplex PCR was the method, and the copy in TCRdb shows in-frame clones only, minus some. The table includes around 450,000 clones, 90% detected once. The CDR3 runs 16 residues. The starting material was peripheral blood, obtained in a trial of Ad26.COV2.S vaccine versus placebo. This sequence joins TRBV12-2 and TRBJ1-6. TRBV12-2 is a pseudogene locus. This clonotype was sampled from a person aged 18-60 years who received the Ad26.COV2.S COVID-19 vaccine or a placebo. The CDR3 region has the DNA TGTGCAAGTCGCTTAGATAATACGGGGCAGAGTTCACCCCTCCACTTT. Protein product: CASRLDNTGQSSPLHF.